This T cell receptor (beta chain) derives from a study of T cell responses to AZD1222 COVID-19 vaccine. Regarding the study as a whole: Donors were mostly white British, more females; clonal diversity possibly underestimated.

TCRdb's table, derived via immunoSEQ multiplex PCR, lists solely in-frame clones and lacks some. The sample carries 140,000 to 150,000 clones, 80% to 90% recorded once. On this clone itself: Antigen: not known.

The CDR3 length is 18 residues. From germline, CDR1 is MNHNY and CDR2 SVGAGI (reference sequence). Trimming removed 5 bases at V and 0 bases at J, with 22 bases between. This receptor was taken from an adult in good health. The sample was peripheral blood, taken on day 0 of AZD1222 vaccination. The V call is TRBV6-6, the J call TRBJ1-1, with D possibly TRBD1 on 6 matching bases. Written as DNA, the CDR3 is TGTGCCAGCAGTCACATCGTGACAGGAACCCTCATGAACACTGAAGCTTTCTTT. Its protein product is CASSHIVTGTLMNTEAFF.